A single sample gave rise to the 28 T cell receptor beta chains below, sequenced in a study of blood T cell repertoires in COVID-19. Assay: immunoSEQ multiplex PCR; the TCRdb copy retains only in-frame clones and omits some. Of about 300,000 clones detected, roughly nine tenths appear once; the ten largest clones hold less than 3.5%. Sequenced input: PBMCs or T cells enriched from blood (not recorded which). All receptors derive from a woman between 50 and 59 years old who had been exposed to COVID-19.

V and J are TRBV6-5 and TRBJ1-1, with a tentative D call TRBD1 (6 bases). V gave up 7 bases and J gave up 4 bases, with 16 bases separating them. This CDR3 spans 14 amino acids. The germline V gene has CDR1 MNHEY and CDR2 SVGAGI. CDR3 protein: CASTLQGGGTEAFF. CDR3 nucleotide sequence: TGTGCCAGCACGCTACAGGGAGGGGGCACTGAAGCTTTCTTT.

The chain joins TRBV6-5 to TRBJ2-2; 9 bases line up with TRBD1. Germline CDR1 and CDR2: MNHEY and SVGAGI. The V segment lost 10 bases and the J segment 2 bases; nucleotides outside the gene matches: 5. This CDR3 comprises 14 residues. CDR3 sequence reads: CAIGQGTNTGELFF. In DNA form, the CDR3 reads TGTGCCATCGGACAGGGGACAAACACCGGGGAGCTGTTTTTT.

This rearrangement joins TRBV30 to TRBJ1-5; D gene ambiguous. V gave up 5 bases and J gave up 3 bases, with 11 bases separating them. This CDR3 is built from 13 residues. Germline V gives CDR1 GTSNPN, CDR2 SVGIG (reference sequence). The CDR3 is CAWSYGVNQPQHF. The CDR3 DNA reads as TGTGCCTGGTCCTACGGAGTCAATCAGCCCCAGCATTTT.

Concerning this clone itself: The identical CDR3 is also encoded by other nucleotide sequences in the sample. V is TRBV3-1 (or the pseudogene TRBV3-2) and J is TRBJ1-5; 9 nucleotides agree with TRBD1. The CDR3 spans 14 residues. CDR1 and CDR2 (germline): LGHDT, YNNKEL (reference sequence). V was clipped by 4 bases and J by 4 bases; unmatched bases: 2. The CDR3 DNA sequence: TGTGCCAGCAGCCCAGGGACAGGGAATCAGCCCCAGCATTTT. It specifies CASSPGTGNQPQHF.

This chain uses TRBV28 with TRBJ1-2; the D is unclear. V dropped 5 bases and J dropped 3 bases, with 13 bases sitting between them. CDR1 and CDR2 from the germline V gene are MDHEN and SYDVKM. This CDR3 comprises 14 residues. The CDR3 DNA sequence: TGTGCCAGCAGTGCATTCGACACGGACTATGGCTACACCTTC. Translation gives CASSAFDTDYGYTF.

This chain links TRBV19 with TRBJ2-7; 10 nucleotides match TRBD1. The J segment lost 4 bases and the V segment lost 5 bases, leaving 8 bases of the junction unmatched. The germline CDR1 and CDR2 sequences are LNHDA and SQIVND (reference sequence). This CDR3 has 15 residues. Written as DNA, the CDR3 is TGTGCCAGTAGTGTCGGACAGGGGGGTAGGTACGAGCAGTACTTC. Its protein product is CASSVGQGGRYEQYF.

The J gene is TRBJ2-7, the V gene TRBV2, with 12 bases aligning to TRBD2. CDR1 and CDR2 from the germline V gene are SNHLY and FYNNEI. V lost 6 bases and J lost 3; bases outside the gene matches: 6. The CDR3 is made up of 15 amino acids. The CDR3, as DNA: TGTGCCAGCAGCGAACTAGCGGGGGGCCTCTACGAGCAGTACTTC. Translating it yields CASSELAGGLYEQYF.

The gene calls are TRBV5-4 and TRBJ2-3; maybe TRBD1 (6 bases). The CDR3 sequence is 15 residues long. The V and J ends lost 1 base and 4 bases respectively, with 13 bases between them. The germline V gene has CDR1 SGHNT and CDR2 YYREEE (reference sequence). DNA of the CDR3: TGTGCCAGCAGCTTGTCGGGCAGGGGTGCAGATACGCAGTATTTT. It encodes CASSLSGRGADTQYF. Based on the CDR3 plus reference TRBV5-4 and TRBJ2-3, the full variable domain is ETGVTQSPTHLIKTRGQQVTLRCSSQSGHNTVSWYQQALGQGPQFIFQYYREEENGRGNFPPRFSGLQFPNYSSELNVNALELDDSALYLCASSLSGRGADTQYFGPGTRLTVL.

This chain links TRBV3-1 (or the pseudogene TRBV3-2) with TRBJ2-2; TRBD2 agrees at 7 bases. Germline V lookup: CDR1 LGHDT, CDR2 YNNKEL (reference sequence). V trimming: 1 base; J trimming: 4 bases; junction bases outside the gene matches: 3. This CDR3 region has 15 residues. The CDR3 here is CASSQGGGGTGELFF. As DNA, the CDR3 is TGTGCCAGCAGCCAAGGGGGGGGAGGCACCGGGGAGCTGTTTTTT.

The DNA for the CDR3 is TGTGCCAGCTCACCCGGGGGAGAGCATGGCTACACCTTC. This translates into CASSPGGEHGYTF. The chain combines TRBV18 with TRBJ1-2; D may be TRBD1 (5 bases). V was shortened by 3 bases and J by 6 bases, with 11 bases between the two germline ends. This CDR3 is built from 13 residues. Germline values: CDR1 KGHSH, CDR2 LQKENI.

The chain links TRBV7-2 to TRBJ2-3; TRBD2 matches at 13 bases. Germline V gene sequence: CDR1 SGHTA, CDR2 FQGNSA. The CDR3 is made up of 17 amino acids. Trimming took 4 bases from V and 2 from J; bases not matched to a gene: 6. CDR3 loop: CASSSGLAGAPTDTQYF. Written as DNA, the CDR3 is TGTGCCAGCAGCTCTGGACTAGCGGGGGCCCCCACAGATACGCAGTATTTT.

The CDR3 bases are TGTGCCAGCAGTTCCTCCGGGACTCCCTACAATGAGCAGTTCTTC. This gives the protein CASSSSGTPYNEQFF. The rearrangement links TRBV27 to TRBJ2-1; a possible D gene is TRBD2 (6 bases). Germline CDR1 reads MNHEY; CDR2 reads SMNVEV (reference sequence). The CDR3 consists of 15 residues. Trimming stripped 4 bases from V and 2 bases from J, with 12 bases between.

The rearrangement links TRBV27 to TRBJ2-2; D unclear. Trimming took 0 bases from V and 3 from J, leaving 14 bases between them. CDR1 and CDR2 from the germline V gene are MNHEY and SMNVEV (reference sequence). CDR3 length equals 17 residues. The chain's CDR3 is CASSLSGRTSDTGELFF. The CDR3 DNA reads TGTGCCAGCAGTTTATCGGGCAGAACGTCGGACACCGGGGAGCTGTTTTTT.

The V gene is TRBV18, the J gene TRBJ2-5; D is perhaps TRBD1 (5 bases). The CDR3 loop spans 16 amino acids. V was clipped by 5 bases and J by 1 base, with 17 bases between them. The germline V gene has CDR1 KGHSH and CDR2 LQKENI. CDR3 sequence reads: CASSARVGASQETQYF. CDR3 sequence (DNA): TGTGCCAGCTCAGCCAGGGTAGGGGCCTCCCAAGAGACCCAGTACTTC.

This sequence joins TRBV7-2 and TRBJ2-7; D might be TRBD2 (6 bases). Germline V lookup: CDR1 SGHTA, CDR2 FQGNSA. V shed 4 bases and J shed 2 bases, with 9 bases lying between them. The CDR3 is made up of 13 amino acids. As DNA, the CDR3 is TGTGCCAGCAGCTATGGGGGGACCTACGAGCAGTACTTC. It encodes CASSYGGTYEQYF. Combining the CDR3 with reference TRBV7-2 and TRBJ2-7 gives the whole variable domain GAGVSQSPSNKVTEKGKDVELRCDPISGHTALYWYRQSLGQGLEFLIYFQGNSAPDKSGLPSDRFSAERTGGSVSTLTIQRTQQEDSAVYLCASSYGGTYEQYFGPGTRLTVT.

CDR3 sequence: CASSPLSGGPAVNEQFF. The DNA of the CDR3 is TGTGCCAGCTCACCACTTTCCGGCGGGCCAGCAGTGAATGAGCAGTTCTTC. The rearrangement uses TRBV18 and TRBJ2-1; weak D call: TRBD2 (5 bases). The CDR3 is made up of 17 amino acids. Germline-derived CDR1 and CDR2 are KGHSH and LQKENI. Trimming took off 1 base at V and 7 bases at J, with 20 bases between the two ends.

The chain employs TRBV5-1 and TRBJ2-1, with unresolved D. Trimming pared 0 bases from V and 6 bases from J, leaving 16 bases between. The germline V gene encodes CDR1 SGHRS and CDR2 YFSETQ. The CDR3 sequence is 16 residues long. In DNA form, the CDR3 reads TGCGCCAGCAGCTTGGATTTGGCAGGCGCCGGCAATGAGCAGTTCTTC. Its protein product is CASSLDLAGAGNEQFF.

This clone came up a few times. This sequence joins TRBV4-2 and TRBJ2-1; 8 bases fit TRBD1. This CDR3 spans 16 amino acids. Trimming took 4 bases from V and 7 from J; bases not matched to a gene: 12. CDR1 and CDR2 from the germline V gene are LGHNA and YNFKEQ. The CDR3 sequence is CASSPSGQGFSNEQFF. CDR3 coding DNA: TGTGCCAGCAGCCCGAGCGGACAGGGATTTTCAAATGAGCAGTTCTTC.

This rearrangement joins TRBV28 to TRBJ2-7; maybe TRBD2 (7 bases). The CDR3 is 16 residues long. Trimming pared 5 bases from V and 2 bases from J, leaving 19 bases between. The germline V gene has CDR1 MDHEN and CDR2 SYDVKM. The CDR3: CASSLRGGTTPYEQYF. CDR3 in DNA: TGTGCCAGCAGTCTACGGGGAGGGACAACCCCCTACGAGCAGTACTTC.

The V and J genes are TRBV5-6 and TRBJ2-7; weak D call: TRBD1 (6 bases). The V gene lost 1 base and the J gene lost 5 bases, with 10 bases spanning the gap. Germline V gene sequence: CDR1 SGHDT, CDR2 YYEEEE. This CDR3 is 13 amino acids long. The chain's CDR3 is CASSLLGANEQYF. The CDR3, as DNA: TGTGCCAGCAGCTTGTTGGGGGCAAACGAGCAGTACTTC. The full variable domain, with the rest looked up from reference TRBV5-6 and TRBJ2-7, is DAGVTQSPTHLIKTRGQQVTLRCSPKSGHDTVSWYQQALGQGPQFIFQYYEEEERQRGNFPDRFSGHQFPNYSSELNVNALLLGDSALYLCASSLLGANEQYFGPGTRLTVT.

The CDR3 loop reads CASRPHGVASPPLHF. In nucleotides, the CDR3 is TGTGCCAGCAGACCCCACGGGGTTGCATCTCCACCCCTCCACTTT. The gene calls are TRBV6-5 and TRBJ1-6; D unresolved. V lost 6 bases and J 11 bases, leaving 20 bases between the germline ends. This CDR3 has 15 residues. CDR1 is MNHEY and CDR2 is SVGAGI in the germline V gene.

This clone was counted only a few times. The V gene is TRBV2, the J gene TRBJ2-3; tentatively, D is TRBD2 (5 bases). The V end was cut by 8 bases, the J end by 4 bases, with 7 bases between. There are 11 residues in the CDR3. Germline V gives CDR1 SNHLY, CDR2 FYNNEI. The chain's CDR3 is CASEGSDTQYF. Written as DNA, the CDR3 is TGTGCCAGCGAGGGATCAGATACGCAGTATTTT. Using reference TRBV2 and TRBJ2-3 for the parts outside the CDR3, the full variable domain is EPEVTQTPSHQVTQMGQEVILRCVPISNHLYFYWYRQILGQKVEFLVSFYNNEISEKSEIFDDQFSVERPDGSNFTLKIRSTKLEDSAMYFCASEGSDTQYFGPGTRLTVL.

The chain recombines TRBV2 with TRBJ2-3, with TRBD2 identical over 15 bases. This CDR3 is built from 19 residues. CDR1 is SNHLY, CDR2 FYNNEI, per germline. V lost 5 bases to trimming and J lost 7 bases; unmatched junction nucleotides: 16. CDR3 coding DNA: TGTGCCAGCAGTCAGGGACTAGCGGGGGGCGGACCGCCCGCTTATACGCAGTATTTT. Translated: CASSQGLAGGGPPAYTQYF.

CDR3 DNA: TGTGCCAGCAGCTTACAGTACCAAGAGACCCAGTACTTC. Translated: CASSLQYQETQYF. The rearrangement joins TRBV12-3 or TRBV12-4 to TRBJ2-5; D unresolved. Trimming removed 6 bases at V and 0 bases at J, with 8 bases between. This CDR3 is built from 13 residues.

This chain connects TRBV3-1 (or the pseudogene TRBV3-2) to TRBJ2-7; TRBD2 matches at 16 bases. The CDR3 runs to 15 residues. The V and J ends lost 4 bases and 5 bases, in that order; junction bases with no gene match: 2. Germline V gene data show CDR1 as LGHDT and CDR2 as YNNKEL (reference sequence). The CDR3 sequence is CASSLGTSGGDEQYF. For the CDR3, the DNA is TGTGCCAGCAGCCTAGGGACTAGCGGGGGGGACGAGCAGTACTTC.

The rearrangement links TRBV5-1 to TRBJ2-5; 7 nucleotides align to TRBD2. Germline CDR1 is SGHRS and CDR2 is YFSETQ. This CDR3 comprises 14 residues. Trimming at V came to 0 bases and at J to 5 bases, leaving 4 bases not matched to a gene. The CDR3 DNA reads as TGCGCCAGCAGCTTGGTAGCGGGTGAGGAGACCCAGTACTTC. Encoded protein: CASSLVAGEETQYF.

The rearrangement joins TRBV5-1 to TRBJ2-1, with D tentatively TRBD2 (5 bases). Trimming left V 0 bases short and J 6 bases short, with 13 bases between. Germline CDR1 and CDR2: SGHRS and YFSETQ. This CDR3 is built from 15 residues. CDR3 coding DNA: TGCGCCAGCAGCTTGGACCTGGCGGGTGGCAATGAGCAGTTCTTC. Translating gives CASSLDLAGGNEQFF. The full variable domain, its missing parts supplied by reference TRBV5-1 and TRBJ2-1, is KAGVTQTPRYLIKTRGQQVTLSCSPISGHRSVSWYQQTPGQGLQFLFEYFSETQRNKGNFPGRFSGRQFSNSRSEMNVSTLELGDSALYLCASSLDLAGGNEQFFGPGTRLTVL.

The V call is TRBV5-1, the J call TRBJ2-5; 9 bases match TRBD1. CDR1 and CDR2 (germline): SGHRS, YFSETQ. The CDR3 covers 17 residues. The ends lost 4 bases at V and 0 bases at J; junction bases unmatched: 10. In DNA, the CDR3 is TGCGCCAGCAGCCTAGACAGGGGGATGATATACCAAGAGACCCAGTACTTC. It encodes CASSLDRGMIYQETQYF.